The 16 T cell receptor beta chains below were found in one sample sequenced in a study of PD-1 blockade in classical Hodgkin lymphoma. Clones were sequenced by immunoSEQ multiplex PCR, and TCRdb holds only the in-frame ones, with some missing. Seen here are around 37,000 clones, about 93% observed once, and the top ten hold approximately 0.3%. The time point here: cycle 4 day 1 (C4D1), after five to seven weeks of nivolumab. Relapse was seen in all patients after autologous stem cell transplantation, and brentuximab vedotin exposure was variable. Thawed PBMCs yielded CD4+ T cells through magnetic negative selection. The sample here was CD4+ T cells from blood, taken before the fourth cycle of nivolumab. The origin of the receptors is a human donor with classical Hodgkin lymphoma.

This chain links TRBV9 with TRBJ1-3; tentatively, D is TRBD1 (6 bases). Between the trimmed V and J ends, which lost 0 bases and 13 bases, there was a span of 14 bases. Germline V gene data show CDR1 as SGDLS and CDR2 as YYNGEE. The CDR3 length is 13 residues. The CDR3, as DNA: TGTGCCAGCAGCGTAGAGGGGGTCGGCACGATATATTTT. Its protein is CASSVEGVGTIYF.

This chain connects TRBV5-4 to TRBJ2-2, with 12 bases identical to TRBD2. The V gene end was trimmed by 4 bases and the J gene end by 5 bases; junction bases not matched to a gene: 6. The CDR3 extends over 16 amino acids. CDR1 is SGHNT, CDR2 YYREEE, per germline (reference sequence). The CDR3 protein is CASSTGLAGRTGELFF. In DNA form, the CDR3 reads TGTGCCAGCAGCACCGGACTAGCGGGAAGGACCGGGGAGCTGTTTTTT.

The rearrangement links TRBV20-1 to TRBJ1-2; D is undetermined. V was trimmed by 6 bases and J by 4 bases, leaving 9 bases between them. CDR1 and CDR2 from the germline V gene are DFQATT and SNEGSKA (reference sequence). This CDR3 contains 11 residues. CDR3 in amino acids: CSAPQLYGYTF. The CDR3 DNA sequence: TGCAGTGCCCCCCAGCTCTATGGCTACACCTTC.

The chain couples TRBV18 to TRBJ2-3; D gene unclear. Trimming took off 3 bases at V and 2 bases at J, with 21 bases between the two ends. This CDR3 region has 18 residues. Germline-derived CDR1 and CDR2 are KGHSH and LQKENI. The CDR3 DNA is TGTGCCAGCTCACCCTACAGCCGTAGTGGAACCCTCACAGATACGCAGTATTTT. Protein sequence: CASSPYSRSGTLTDTQYF.

V usage is TRBV6-1 and J usage is TRBJ1-6; D unresolved. The CDR3 contains 13 residues. Germline CDR1 is MNHNS and CDR2 is SASEGT. The V end was cut by 6 bases, the J end by 3 bases, with 6 bases between. DNA of the CDR3: TGTGCCAGCAGCAGAGACTATAATTCACCCCTCCACTTT. Translating it yields CASSRDYNSPLHF.

This chain links TRBV30 with TRBJ1-1; D is ambiguous. Germline loops: CDR1 GTSNPN, CDR2 SVGIG (reference sequence). V shed 2 bases and J shed 5 bases, with 12 bases lying between them. The CDR3 is 13 amino acids. The CDR3 is CAWSPWAGTEAFF. CDR3 bases: TGTGCCTGGAGTCCTTGGGCCGGGACTGAAGCTTTCTTT.

The V gene is TRBV10-1, the J gene TRBJ1-1; TRBD1 aligns across 9 bases. The CDR3 sequence is 15 residues long. Germline CDR1 and CDR2: WNHNN and SYGVQD (reference sequence). V gave up 3 bases and J gave up 0 bases; unmatched junction bases: 2. The CDR3 reads CASSDDRGMNTEAFF. Here the CDR3 DNA reads TGCGCCAGCAGTGATGACAGGGGGATGAACACTGAAGCTTTCTTT.

The genes are TRBV30 and TRBJ1-6; no clear D. Deletions cut 3 bases from V and 13 bases from J, with 10 bases between. Germline CDR1 and CDR2: GTSNPN and SVGIG (reference sequence). There are 11 residues in the CDR3. This chain's CDR3 is CAWRGYGPLHF. The DNA of the CDR3 is TGTGCCTGGAGAGGTTACGGCCCCCTCCACTTT.

The chain has TRBV11-3 and TRBJ2-5, with unresolved D. Germline V gene sequence: CDR1 SGHNT, CDR2 YENEEA. The CDR3 is 15 amino acids. Trimming took off 8 bases at V and 0 bases at J, with 16 bases between the two ends. As DNA, the CDR3 is TGTGCCAGCGGCGTTGGCGGCAGCAACCAAGAGACCCAGTACTTC. Its translation: CASGVGGSNQETQYF.

This sequence joins TRBV28 and TRBJ1-1; D uncertain. This CDR3 comprises 11 residues. The germline V gene has CDR1 MDHEN and CDR2 SYDVKM. V lost 8 bases and J 4 bases, leaving 8 bases between the germline ends. CDR3 DNA: TGTGCCAGCGGGTCAGGCACTGAAGCTTTCTTT. It encodes CASGSGTEAFF.

This rearrangement joins TRBV10-1 to TRBJ2-1; D perhaps matches TRBD2 (6 bases). V was cut by 8 bases and J by 9 bases, with 14 bases left in between. The CDR3 extends over 12 amino acids. The germline V gene has CDR1 WNHNN and CDR2 SYGVQD (reference sequence). The CDR3 loop is CASGRSGGEQFF. DNA for the CDR3: TGCGCCAGCGGCCGGTCCGGGGGTGAGCAGTTCTTC.

The chain carries TRBV6-1 and TRBJ2-7; unclear D gene. CDR3 size: 14 residues. Germline assignment: CDR1 MNHNS and CDR2 SASEGT. The ends were cut back, 3 bases at V and 4 bases at J, with 13 bases in the middle. The CDR3 here is CASSDPRSGYEQYF. In DNA form, the CDR3 reads TGTGCCAGCAGTGACCCGAGGTCAGGTTACGAGCAGTACTTC.

This chain connects TRBV18 to TRBJ2-6, with D possibly TRBD1 on 6 matching bases. This CDR3 comprises 18 residues. Germline CDR1 KGHSH, CDR2 LQKENI. Trimming took off 3 bases at V and 0 bases at J, with 15 bases between the two ends. CDR3 amino acids: CASSPNRALSSGANVLTF. The CDR3 DNA sequence: TGTGCCAGCTCACCGAACAGGGCACTTAGCTCTGGGGCCAACGTCCTGACTTTC.

The chain joins TRBV6-1 to TRBJ2-1; tentatively, D is TRBD2 (5 bases). Germline CDR1 MNHNS, CDR2 SASEGT. V dropped 0 bases and J dropped 9 bases, with 21 bases sitting between them. This CDR3 is built from 17 residues. The CDR3 coding sequence is TGTGCCAGCAGTGAAGCTCCGGGGATGCTCAAGGATGCTGAGCAGTTCTTC. Its protein product is CASSEAPGMLKDAEQFF.

The rearrangement uses TRBV30 and TRBJ2-1, with D unresolved. Trimming removed 0 bases at V and 8 bases at J, with 8 bases between. CDR3 length: 12 amino acids. Germline CDR1 GTSNPN, CDR2 SVGIG (reference sequence). The CDR3 protein is CAWSVLPDEQFF. CDR3 sequence (DNA): TGTGCCTGGAGTGTACTCCCGGATGAGCAGTTCTTC.

The J gene is TRBJ2-3, the V gene TRBV4-1, with TRBD2 matching 13 bases. CDR1 and CDR2 from the germline V gene are MGHRA and YSYEKL. The CDR3 sequence is 21 residues long. The J segment lost 4 bases and the V segment lost 2 bases, leaving 18 bases of the junction unmatched. This CDR3 is CASSQMRGLAGSGWEADTQYF. The CDR3, as DNA: TGCGCCAGCAGCCAAATGAGGGGACTAGCGGGATCGGGGTGGGAGGCAGATACGCAGTATTTT.